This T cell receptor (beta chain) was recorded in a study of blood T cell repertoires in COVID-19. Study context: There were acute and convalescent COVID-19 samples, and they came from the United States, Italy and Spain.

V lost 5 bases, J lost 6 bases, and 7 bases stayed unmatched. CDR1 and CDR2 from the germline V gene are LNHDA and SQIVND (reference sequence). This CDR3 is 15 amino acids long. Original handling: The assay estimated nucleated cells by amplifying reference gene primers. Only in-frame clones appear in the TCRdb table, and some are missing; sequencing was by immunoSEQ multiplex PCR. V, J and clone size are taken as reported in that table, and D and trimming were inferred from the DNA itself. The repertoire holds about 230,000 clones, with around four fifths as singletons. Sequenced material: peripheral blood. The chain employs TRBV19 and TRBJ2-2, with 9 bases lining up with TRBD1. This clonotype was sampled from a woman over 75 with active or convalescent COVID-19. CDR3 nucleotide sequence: TGTGCCAGTAGTTCGGGACAGGGTTGGGCCGGGGAGCTGTTTTTT. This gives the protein CASSSGQGWAGELFF.